A single sample gave rise to the 32 T cell receptor beta chains below, sequenced in a study of regulatory T cells in long-lasting Graves disease. Combining iRepertoire HTBI primers with Arm-PCR of CDR3 regions, the authors built TCR beta libraries. TCRdb fed the multiplex PCR reads into MiXCR, producing one record per CDR3 protein. This table holds over 500,000 distinct CDR3 sequences, roughly 15% found once. Specified time point: newly diagnosed GD, antithyroid drugs for less than 3 months. PBMC-extracted RNA yielded the TCR library. The data also belong to a second study, concerning T cells in Graves' hyperthyroidism and ophthalmopathy.

The input for sequencing was peripheral blood mononuclear cells (PBMCs), taken at new diagnosis, from a patient treated with antithyroid drugs. The receptors originated from a woman in her twenties or thirties with Graves disease.

This clonotype was found many times. The chain has TRBV10-2 and TRBJ2-5, with D tentatively TRBD2 (6 bases). The ends were cut back, 6 bases at V and 1 base at J, with 12 bases in the middle. The CDR3 contains 14 residues. Germline V gene sequence: CDR1 WSHSY, CDR2 SAAADI. The CDR3 DNA sequence: TGCGCCAGCAGGCCGGGACTCATCCAAGAGACCCAGTACTTC. It encodes CASRPGLIQETQYF.

In this sample, this clonotype turned up a few times. Sequence at one end of the junction differs from germline and may be a read error. V is TRBV20-1 and J is TRBJ2-1, with TRBD2 identical over 11 bases. Germline CDR1 is DFQATT and CDR2 is SNEGSKA (reference sequence). The length of the CDR3 is 15 residues. The CDR3 spells CSAPLAGVSHNEQFF. DNA for the CDR3: TGCAGTGCTCCACTAGCGGGAGTCTCCCACAATGAGCAGTTCTTC.

This rearrangement joins TRBV7-3 to TRBJ2-2, with unresolved D. Trimming shortened V by 1 base and J by 6 bases, and 9 bases separated the two germline ends. The CDR3 sequence is 14 residues long. Germline loops: CDR1 SGHTA, CDR2 FQGTGA. The CDR3 sequence: CASSLISGSGELFF. As DNA, the CDR3 is TGTGCCAGCAGCTTAATTTCCGGGTCCGGGGAGCTGTTTTTT.

This clonotype was observed at least ten times. The chain links TRBV28 to TRBJ1-3; D is undetermined. Germline-derived CDR1 and CDR2 are MDHEN and SYDVKM. This CDR3 has 20 residues. V dropped 1 base and J dropped 0 bases, with 22 bases sitting between them. CDR3 residues: CASSLFYPKVQVSSGNTIYF. The CDR3 DNA is TGTGCCAGCAGTTTATTTTATCCAAAGGTCCAGGTTAGCTCTGGAAACACCATATATTTT. The whole variable domain, filled in from reference TRBV28 and TRBJ1-3, reads DVKVTQSSRYLVKRTGEKVFLECVQDMDHENMFWYRQDPGLGLRLIYFSYDVKMKEKGDIPEGYSVSREKKERFSLILESASTNQTSMYLCASSLFYPKVQVSSGNTIYFGEGSWLTVV.

As regards this clonotype: Being one base from a much bigger clone, this may be a read error. This CDR3 is missing its conserved last phenylalanine or tryptophan, likely due to a read error. CDR3 nucleotide sequence: TGCAGTGCTAGTGAGGGGTACACTGAAGCTTTCTCT. Protein product: CSASEGYTEAFS. The chain links TRBV20-1 to TRBJ1-1; a possible D gene is TRBD1 (5 bases). Looked up from germline, CDR1 is DFQATT and CDR2 is SNEGSKA (reference sequence). This CDR3 region has 12 residues. Between the trimmed V and J ends, which lost 3 bases and 3 bases, there was a span of 8 bases.

This clonotype was observed at least ten times. The V call is TRBV20-1, the J call TRBJ1-2; 7 bases fit TRBD1. V gave up 6 bases and J gave up 4 bases; unmatched junction bases: 14. Germline CDR1 and CDR2: DFQATT and SNEGSKA (reference sequence). The length of the CDR3 is 15 residues. The CDR3 coding sequence is TGCAGTGCGCGGACCGGGACAGATTTTCTCTATGGCTACACCTTC. Its translation is CSARTGTDFLYGYTF.

This sequence joins TRBV11-2 and TRBJ2-5; D is perhaps TRBD1 or TRBD2 (5 bases each). From germline, CDR1 is SGHAT and CDR2 FQNNGV. V was trimmed by 1 base and J by 3 bases, leaving 21 bases between them. The CDR3 length is 18 residues. CDR3 DNA sequence: TGTGCCAGCAGCTTAGGATTTTTGTCGGGACCTCTTGAAGAGACCCAGTACTTC. It is translated as CASSLGFLSGPLEETQYF.

This clonotype was seen many times. This chain uses TRBV7-2 with TRBJ2-2; the D is unclear. Deletions cut 1 base from V and 6 bases from J, with 15 bases between. Germline CDR1 and CDR2: SGHTA and FQGNSA. This CDR3 contains 16 residues. CDR3 nucleotides: TGTGCCAGCAGCTTAGTAGGCGGCATCGGATCCGGGGAGCTGTTTTTT. Translation gives CASSLVGGIGSGELFF.

This clonotype has a count of ten or more. The chain has TRBV24-1 and TRBJ2-1; 13 positions match TRBD2. V lost 3 bases and J lost 5; bases outside the gene matches: 9. The CDR3 length is 18 residues. Germline V lookup: CDR1 KGHDR, CDR2 SFDVKD. The CDR3 region has the DNA TGTGCCACCAGTGATCCCGTGGGACTAGCGGGGCGCAACAATGAGCAGTTCTTC. Its translation is CATSDPVGLAGRNNEQFF.

The chain carries TRBV3-1 and TRBJ2-7; D tentatively fits TRBD1 or TRBD2 (7 bases each). CDR1 is LGHDT, CDR2 YNNKEL, per germline (reference sequence). The CDR3 totals 15 residues. Trimming stripped 4 bases from V and 2 bases from J, with 15 bases between. The CDR3 sequence is CASSRRQGGTYEQYF. The DNA for the CDR3 is TGTGCCAGCAGCCGTCGACAGGGAGGGACCTACGAGCAGTACTTC.

This clonotype has a count of ten or more. In DNA, the CDR3 is TGCAGTGCTAGTGTTCCTCTGTCGAGGGTAAACACTGAAGCTTTCTTT. Translating gives CSASVPLSRVNTEAFF. The genes are TRBV20-1 and TRBJ1-1; D unresolved. CDR1 and CDR2 from the germline V gene are DFQATT and SNEGSKA (reference sequence). Trimming took 3 bases from V and 2 from J, leaving 19 bases between them. The CDR3 is made up of 16 amino acids.

The chain is built from TRBV11-2 and TRBJ2-7; TRBD2 agrees at 10 bases. The germline V gene encodes CDR1 SGHAT and CDR2 FQNNGV. This CDR3 is built from 15 residues. J lost 3 bases, V lost 2 bases, and 4 bases had no gene match. The CDR3 sequence: CASSLSGLANYEQYF. The CDR3 DNA sequence: TGTGCCAGCAGCTTATCGGGACTAGCGAACTACGAGCAGTACTTC.

In this sample, this clonotype turned up many times. This chain links TRBV28 with TRBJ1-2; 7 bases align to TRBD1. The V gene's germline CDR1 is MDHEN and CDR2 SYDVKM. The junction had 11 bases not matched to a gene; V was cut back by 6 bases and J by 4 bases. The CDR3 is 15 amino acids. Here the CDR3 DNA reads TGTGCCAGCAGAAACGCGGGACAGCGGGGCTATGGCTACACCTTC. This gives the protein CASRNAGQRGYGYTF.

This clonotype was seen repeatedly, ten times or more. J is TRBJ1-5 and V is TRBV3-1; 8 bases are a match to TRBD1. V shed 2 bases and J 3 bases; nucleotides not matched to a gene: 3. The germline CDR1 and CDR2 sequences are LGHDT and YNNKEL (reference sequence). CDR3 length equals 15 residues. The CDR3 region has the DNA TGTGCCAGCAGCCAAATGGGACAGGCCAATCAGCCCCAGCATTTT. Translation gives CASSQMGQANQPQHF.

There are many counts of this clonotype. The rearrangement joins TRBV7-9 to TRBJ1-4, with TRBD1 identical over 7 bases. The germline V gene has CDR1 SEHNR and CDR2 FQNEAQ (reference sequence). The V segment lost 4 bases and the J segment 8 bases; nucleotides outside the gene matches: 7. The CDR3 consists of 14 residues. The CDR3 is CASSSGQHGEKLFF. The CDR3 bases are TGTGCCAGCAGCTCGGGACAGCACGGCGAAAAACTGTTTTTT.

The gene calls are TRBV18 and TRBJ2-3; D is uncertain. The CDR3 is 14 residues long. Germline V gene lookup returns CDR1 KGHSH and CDR2 LQKENI. Trimming pared 2 bases from V and 0 bases from J, leaving 6 bases between. As DNA, the CDR3 is TGTGCCAGCTCACCATTCGTCAGCACAGATACGCAGTATTTT. Translating it yields CASSPFVSTDTQYF.

This clonotype was detected many times. The V call is TRBV29-1, the J call TRBJ1-1; D gene ambiguous. CDR1 and CDR2 from the germline V gene are SQVTM and ANQGSEA. Trimming shortened V by 5 bases and J by 1 base, and 14 bases separated the two germline ends. There are 14 residues in the CDR3. The CDR3 DNA follows: TGCAGCGTTTATAAAGGGAGAACGAACACTGAAGCTTTCTTT. Its translation: CSVYKGRTNTEAFF.

This chain joins TRBV19 and TRBJ1-4; TRBD1 matches at 9 bases. Germline CDR1 LNHDA, CDR2 SQIVND (reference sequence). The CDR3 has 13 residues. Losses at the gene ends were 10 bases for V and 8 bases for J; bases not matched to a gene: 8. The CDR3: CAKPGQGNEKLFF. In DNA form, the CDR3 reads TGTGCCAAGCCGGGACAGGGTAACGAAAAACTGTTTTTT.

The chain carries TRBV6-2 or TRBV6-3 and TRBJ2-1, with 8 bases fitting TRBD2. Germline CDR1 is MNHEY and CDR2 is SVGEGT. This CDR3 comprises 13 residues. The V segment lost 4 bases and the J segment 9 bases; nucleotides outside the gene matches: 5. CDR3 bases: TGTGCCAGCAGTTCGGGACTAGTGGGTGAGCAGTTCTTC. This translates into CASSSGLVGEQFF.

The V and J genes are TRBV19 and TRBJ2-3; perhaps TRBD2 as D (6 bases). The CDR3 extends over 14 amino acids. V lost 5 bases to trimming and J lost 4 bases, with 13 bases between them. Germline CDR1 and CDR2: LNHDA and SQIVND (reference sequence). The DNA of the CDR3 is TGTGCCAGTAGTCTCAGGCGGGGCTCAGATACGCAGTATTTT. Translating gives CASSLRRGSDTQYF.

Comment on this clonotype: Possible read error: a much larger clone is one base away. The V call is TRBV20-1, the J call TRBJ1-4, with D hard to call. The CDR3 sequence is 13 residues long. Germline CDR1 is DFQATT and CDR2 is SNEGSKA (reference sequence). The CDR3 bases are TGCGGTGGGAAGGAGGGAGCTAATGAAAAACTGTTTTTT. Protein: CGGKEGANEKLFF.

The table lists this clonotype with many counts. This chain links TRBV29-1 with TRBJ1-4; D gene uncertain. The CDR3 length is 14 residues. Between the trimmed V and J ends, which lost 6 bases and 8 bases, there was a span of 19 bases. The germline V gene encodes CDR1 SQVTM and CDR2 ANQGSEA. The CDR3 DNA reads as TGCAGCGTGACCCGCTCGGGGAGTAGAGAAAAACTGTTTTTT. As protein: CSVTRSGSREKLFF. Using reference TRBV29-1 and TRBJ1-4 for the parts outside the CDR3, the full variable domain is SAVISQKPSRDICQRGTSLTIQCQVDSQVTMMFWYRQQPGQSLTLIATANQGSEATYESGFVIDKFPISRPNLTFSTLTVSNMSPEDSSIYLCSVTRSGSREKLFFGSGTQLSVL.

This chain links TRBV10-2 with TRBJ2-3; unclear D gene. Germline V CDR1 and CDR2: WSHSY, SAAADI. The V gene lost 3 bases and the J gene lost 4 bases, with 8 bases spanning the gap. This CDR3 contains 13 residues. CDR3 in DNA: TGCGCCAGCAGTGATTGGGTGGCAGATACGCAGTATTTT. This sequence encodes CASSDWVADTQYF.

Notes on this clonotype: This may arise from a read error, as a much more abundant clone is one base away. The chain is built from TRBV19 and TRBJ1-3; a possible D gene is TRBD1 (6 bases). Germline CDR1 reads LNHDA; CDR2 reads SQIVND (reference sequence). The CDR3 runs to 16 residues. V was shortened by 7 bases and J by 0 bases, with 16 bases between the two germline ends. CDR3 sequence (DNA): TGTGCCAGTATGAAGGGGGACACCCGCTCTGGAAACACCATATATTTT. Translated: CASMKGDTRSGNTIYF.

At least ten counts were recorded for this clonotype. The chain has TRBV28 and TRBJ1-5; TRBD1 matches 9 bases. The CDR3 loop spans 15 amino acids. CDR1 MDHEN and CDR2 SYDVKM come from the germline V gene. Losses at the gene ends were 6 bases for V and 6 bases for J; bases not matched to a gene: 9. The CDR3 DNA sequence: TGTGCCAGCAGGGACACAGGGGGCTTAGGTCAGCCCCAGCATTTT. This sequence encodes CASRDTGGLGQPQHF.

In nucleotides, the CDR3 is TGCAGTGGTCGGGGGGGAGGGGCCCACACCGGGGAGCTGTTTTTT. It yields the protein CSGRGGGAHTGELFF. V usage is TRBV20-1 and J usage is TRBJ2-2; TRBD2 matches 8 bases. Germline V gives CDR1 DFQATT, CDR2 SNEGSKA (reference sequence). V lost 7 bases to trimming and J lost 3 bases; unmatched junction nucleotides: 10. The CDR3 extends over 15 amino acids.

This clonotype appeared many times. The chain has TRBV6-5 and TRBJ2-3; TRBD2 matches 10 bases. V gave up 2 bases and J gave up 4 bases; unmatched junction bases: 9. The CDR3 is made up of 17 amino acids. From germline, CDR1 is MNHEY and CDR2 SVGAGI. Here the CDR3 reads CASSYGYRAGGSDTQYF. CDR3 coding DNA: TGTGCCAGCAGTTACGGGTATCGAGCGGGAGGGTCAGATACGCAGTATTTT.

This chain connects TRBV9 to TRBJ2-7; D is perhaps TRBD1 or TRBD2 (5 bases each). V was trimmed by 4 bases and J by 5 bases, leaving 16 bases between them. Germline CDR1 is SGDLS and CDR2 is YYNGEE. CDR3 length: 14 amino acids. CDR3 amino acids: CASSPRWGINEQYF. The CDR3 DNA reads TGTGCCAGCAGCCCTAGATGGGGGATCAACGAGCAGTACTTC.

This clonotype was found a few times. The V call is TRBV30, the J call TRBJ1-1, with a weak D call TRBD1 (5 bases). This CDR3 is built from 14 residues. CDR1 GTSNPN and CDR2 SVGIG come from the germline V gene (reference sequence). V shed 7 bases and J shed 0 bases, with 15 bases lying between them. CDR3 amino acids: CASSRGFLNTEAFF. The CDR3 DNA follows: TGTGCCTCTTCGAGGGGTTTCCTGAACACTGAAGCTTTCTTT.

This clonotype was observed a few times. The genes are TRBV24-1 and TRBJ2-3; 16 bases are shared with TRBD2. The CDR3 contains 18 residues. J gave up 5 bases and V 4 bases, and 8 bases lay outside the gene matches. Germline CDR1 is KGHDR and CDR2 is SFDVKD. The CDR3 DNA sequence: TGTGCCACCAGTGACCCGGGACTAGCGGGAGGGCCTGGAGATACGCAGTATTTT. It encodes CATSDPGLAGGPGDTQYF.

The table lists this clonotype with many counts. The V call is TRBV5-1, the J call TRBJ2-3; possible D gene TRBD2, 7 bases. The CDR3 is 18 amino acids. The V end was cut by 0 bases, the J end by 2 bases, with 19 bases between. Germline CDR1 and CDR2: SGHRS and YFSETQ. The CDR3 sequence is CASSLGFRGAPTTDTQYF. CDR3 DNA: TGCGCCAGCAGCTTGGGGTTTCGGGGGGCCCCAACCACAGATACGCAGTATTTT.

The chain uses TRBV7-3 and TRBJ2-3; D is unclear. The CDR3 consists of 15 residues. Trimming stripped 4 bases from V and 2 bases from J, with 13 bases between. CDR1 is SGHTA and CDR2 is FQGTGA in the germline V gene. The CDR3 sequence: CASSSDGSFTDTQYF. The CDR3 DNA follows: TGTGCCAGCAGCTCCGACGGGTCCTTCACAGATACGCAGTATTTT.